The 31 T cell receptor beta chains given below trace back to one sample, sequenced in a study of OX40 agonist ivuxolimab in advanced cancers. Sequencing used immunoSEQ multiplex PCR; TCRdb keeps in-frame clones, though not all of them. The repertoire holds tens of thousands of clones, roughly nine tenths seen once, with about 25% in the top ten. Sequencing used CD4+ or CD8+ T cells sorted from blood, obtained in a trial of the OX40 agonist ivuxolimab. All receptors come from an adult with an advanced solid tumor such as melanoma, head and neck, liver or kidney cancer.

The DNA for the CDR3 is TGTGCCAGCAGCCAAGAATTAGGATACAATGAGCAGTTCTTC. This gives the protein CASSQELGYNEQFF. The chain employs TRBV14 and TRBJ2-1; D is ambiguous. V was trimmed by 0 bases and J by 4 bases, leaving 7 bases between them. This CDR3 region has 14 residues. The V gene's germline CDR1 is SGHDN and CDR2 FVKESK. The full variable domain, with the rest looked up from reference TRBV14 and TRBJ2-1, is EAGVTQFPSHSVIEKGQTVTLRCDPISGHDNLYWYRRVMGKEIKFLLHFVKESKQDESGMPNNRFLAERTGGTYSTLKVQPAELEDSGVYFCASSQELGYNEQFFGPGTRLTVL.

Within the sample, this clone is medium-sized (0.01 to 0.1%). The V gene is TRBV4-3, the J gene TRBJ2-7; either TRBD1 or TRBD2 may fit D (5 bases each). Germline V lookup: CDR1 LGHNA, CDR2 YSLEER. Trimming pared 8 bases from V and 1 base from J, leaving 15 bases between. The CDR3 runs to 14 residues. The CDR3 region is CASGTFVGSYEQYF. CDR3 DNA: TGCGCCAGCGGGACCTTCGTTGGATCCTACGAGCAGTACTTC.

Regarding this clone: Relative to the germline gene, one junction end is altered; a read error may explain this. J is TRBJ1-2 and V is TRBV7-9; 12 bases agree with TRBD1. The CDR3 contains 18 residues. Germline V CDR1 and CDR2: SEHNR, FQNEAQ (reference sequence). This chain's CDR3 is CASILTPPRDRGHYGYTF. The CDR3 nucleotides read TGTGCCAGCATCTTAACCCCGCCCCGGGACAGGGGGCACTATGGCTACACCTTC.

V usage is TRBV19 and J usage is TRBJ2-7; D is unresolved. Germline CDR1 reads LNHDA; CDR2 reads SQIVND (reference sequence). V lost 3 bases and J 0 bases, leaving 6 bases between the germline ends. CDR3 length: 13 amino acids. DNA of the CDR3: TGTGCCAGTAGTATTGGCCCCTCCTACGAGCAGTACTTC. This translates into CASSIGPSYEQYF.

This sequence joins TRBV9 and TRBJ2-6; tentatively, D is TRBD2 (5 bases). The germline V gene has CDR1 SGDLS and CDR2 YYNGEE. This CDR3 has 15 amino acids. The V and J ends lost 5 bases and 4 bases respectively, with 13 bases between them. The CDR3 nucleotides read TGTGCCAGCAGGGAGGAAGGTTTCGGGGCCAACGTCCTGACTTTC. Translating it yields CASREEGFGANVLTF. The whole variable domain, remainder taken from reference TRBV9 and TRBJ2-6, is DSGVTQTPKHLITATGQRVTLRCSPRSGDLSVYWYQQSLDQGLQFLIQYYNGEERAKGNILERFSAQQFPDLHSELNLSSLELGDSALYFCASREEGFGANVLTFGAGSRLTVL.

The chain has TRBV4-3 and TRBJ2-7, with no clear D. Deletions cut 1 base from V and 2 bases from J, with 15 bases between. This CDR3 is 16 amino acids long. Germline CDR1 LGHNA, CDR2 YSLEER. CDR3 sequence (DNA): TGCGCCAGCAGCCAAGGGGTCCAGACAAGCCCCTACGAGCAGTACTTC. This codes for CASSQGVQTSPYEQYF.

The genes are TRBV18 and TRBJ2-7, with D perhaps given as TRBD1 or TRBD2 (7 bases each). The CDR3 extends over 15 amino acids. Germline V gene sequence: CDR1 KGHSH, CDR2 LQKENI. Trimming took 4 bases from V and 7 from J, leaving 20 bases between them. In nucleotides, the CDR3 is TGTGCCAGCTCACTACCTTCAGGGGGGGCTCAGGAGCAGTACTTC. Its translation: CASSLPSGGAQEQYF.

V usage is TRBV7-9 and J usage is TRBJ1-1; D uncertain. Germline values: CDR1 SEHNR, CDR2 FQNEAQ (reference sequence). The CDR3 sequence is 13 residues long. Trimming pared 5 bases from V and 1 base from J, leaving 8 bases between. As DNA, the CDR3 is TGTGCCAGCAGCCGAACGGGGAACACTGAAGCTTTCTTT. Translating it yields CASSRTGNTEAFF.

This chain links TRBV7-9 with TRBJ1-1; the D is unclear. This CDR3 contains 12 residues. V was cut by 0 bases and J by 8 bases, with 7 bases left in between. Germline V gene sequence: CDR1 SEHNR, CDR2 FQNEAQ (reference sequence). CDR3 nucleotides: TGTGCCAGCAGCTTAGCACTCCAAGAAGCTTTCTTT. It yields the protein CASSLALQEAFF.

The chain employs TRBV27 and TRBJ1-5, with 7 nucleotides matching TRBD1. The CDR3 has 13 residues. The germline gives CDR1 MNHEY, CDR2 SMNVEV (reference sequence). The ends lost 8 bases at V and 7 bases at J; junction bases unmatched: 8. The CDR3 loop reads CASSSTGLQPQHF. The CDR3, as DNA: TGTGCCAGCTCCTCGACAGGGTTGCAGCCCCAGCATTTT.

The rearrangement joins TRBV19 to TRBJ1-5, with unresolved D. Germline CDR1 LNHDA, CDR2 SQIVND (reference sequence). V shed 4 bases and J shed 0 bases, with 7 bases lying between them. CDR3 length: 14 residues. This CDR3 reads CASSNQISNQPQHF. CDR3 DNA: TGTGCCAGTAGTAATCAAATTAGCAATCAGCCCCAGCATTTT.

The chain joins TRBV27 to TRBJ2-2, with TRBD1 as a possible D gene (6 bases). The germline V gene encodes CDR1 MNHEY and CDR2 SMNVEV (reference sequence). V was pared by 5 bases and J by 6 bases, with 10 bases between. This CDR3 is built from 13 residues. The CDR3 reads CASSNQGPGELFF. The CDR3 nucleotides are TGTGCCAGCAGTAATCAGGGGCCCGGGGAGCTGTTTTTT.

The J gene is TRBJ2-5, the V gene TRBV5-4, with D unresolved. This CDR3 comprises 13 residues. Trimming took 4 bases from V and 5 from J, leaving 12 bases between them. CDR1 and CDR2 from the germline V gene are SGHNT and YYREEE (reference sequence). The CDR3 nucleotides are TGTGCCAGCAGCCCTACGGTCGGGGAGACCCAGTACTTC. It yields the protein CASSPTVGETQYF.

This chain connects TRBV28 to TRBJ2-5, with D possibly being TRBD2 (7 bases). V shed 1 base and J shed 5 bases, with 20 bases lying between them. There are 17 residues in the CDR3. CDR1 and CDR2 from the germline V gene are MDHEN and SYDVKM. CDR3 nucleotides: TGTGCCAGCAGTTTATACGAACTTGGGGGGGCTGGGGAGACCCAGTACTTC. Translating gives CASSLYELGGAGETQYF.

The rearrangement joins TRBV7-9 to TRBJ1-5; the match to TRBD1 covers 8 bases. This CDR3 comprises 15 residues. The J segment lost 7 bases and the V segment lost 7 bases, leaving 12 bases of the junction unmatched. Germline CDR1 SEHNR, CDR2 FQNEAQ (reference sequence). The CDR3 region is CASTDAGGAGQPQHF. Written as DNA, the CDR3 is TGTGCCAGCACCGACGCAGGGGGCGCGGGCCAGCCCCAGCATTTT.

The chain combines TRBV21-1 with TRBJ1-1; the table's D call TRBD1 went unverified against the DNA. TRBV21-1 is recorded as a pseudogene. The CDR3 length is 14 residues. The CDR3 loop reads CASSKYRGSTEAFF. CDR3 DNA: TGTGCCAGCAGCAAATACAGGGGGAGCACTGAAGCTTTCTTT.

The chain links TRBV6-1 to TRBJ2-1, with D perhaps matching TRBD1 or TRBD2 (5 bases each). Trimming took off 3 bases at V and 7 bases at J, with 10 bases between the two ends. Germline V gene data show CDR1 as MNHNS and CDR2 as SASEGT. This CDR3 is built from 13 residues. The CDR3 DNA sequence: TGTGCCAGCAGTGAGGGGGAAAGGAATGAGCAGTTCTTC. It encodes CASSEGERNEQFF.

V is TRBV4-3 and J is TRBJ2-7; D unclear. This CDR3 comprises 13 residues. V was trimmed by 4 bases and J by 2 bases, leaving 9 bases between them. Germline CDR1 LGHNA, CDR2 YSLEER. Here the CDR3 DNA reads TGCGCCAGCAGCCTATCCCCGACCTACGAGCAGTACTTC. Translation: CASSLSPTYEQYF.

In DNA, the CDR3 is TGCGCCAGCAGTCAGTCCTTGGGGGGACAGGGGGCCATGGGATCTCGGCACGAGCAGTACTTC. Protein: CASSQSLGGQGAMGSRHEQYF. The chain is built from TRBV23-1 and TRBJ2-5; TRBD1 matches at 12 bases. The J call may not be correct, given that the DNA end is closer to TRBJ2-7. Being an ORF, TRBV23-1 has a function that is uncertain. The CDR3 is 21 residues long.

In DNA form, the CDR3 reads TGTGCCAGCAGCTTATCAGGGGGCACTGAAGCTTTCTTT. Amino acid sequence: CASSLSGGTEAFF. The V call is TRBV11-2, the J call TRBJ1-1; TRBD1 matches at 7 bases. The CDR3 sequence is 13 residues long. Germline trimming cut 2 bases from V and 4 bases from J; bases unmatched to any gene: 1. Germline CDR1 and CDR2: SGHAT and FQNNGV.

The CDR3 sequence is CASSSGTGYGETQYF. The CDR3 nucleotides are TGTGCCAGCAGTTCCGGGACAGGGTATGGAGAGACCCAGTACTTC. The gene calls are TRBV27 and TRBJ2-5, with 9 bases that match TRBD1. Germline V gene data show CDR1 as MNHEY and CDR2 as SMNVEV (reference sequence). The CDR3 is made up of 15 amino acids. V shed 4 bases and J 4 bases; nucleotides not matched to a gene: 7.

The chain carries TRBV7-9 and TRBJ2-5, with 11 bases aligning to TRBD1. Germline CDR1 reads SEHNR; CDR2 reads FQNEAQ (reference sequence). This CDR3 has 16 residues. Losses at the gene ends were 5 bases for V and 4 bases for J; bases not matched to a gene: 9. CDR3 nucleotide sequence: TGTGCCAGCAGCCCCCCGGACAGGGGGCTGGGAGAGACCCAGTACTTC. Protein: CASSPPDRGLGETQYF.

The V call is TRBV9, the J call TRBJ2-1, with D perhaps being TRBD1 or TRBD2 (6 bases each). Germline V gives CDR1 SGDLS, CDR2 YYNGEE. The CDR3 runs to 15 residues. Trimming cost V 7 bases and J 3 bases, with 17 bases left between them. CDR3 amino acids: CASEPTGAYYNEQFF. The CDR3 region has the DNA TGTGCCAGCGAGCCAACGGGGGCGTACTACAATGAGCAGTTCTTC.

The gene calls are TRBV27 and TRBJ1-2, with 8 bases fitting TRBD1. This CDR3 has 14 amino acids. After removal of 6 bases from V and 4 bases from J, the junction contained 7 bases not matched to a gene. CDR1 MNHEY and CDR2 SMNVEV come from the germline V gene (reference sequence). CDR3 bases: TGTGCCAGCAGACAGGGGGGCGGCGGCTATGGCTACACCTTC. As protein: CASRQGGGGYGYTF.

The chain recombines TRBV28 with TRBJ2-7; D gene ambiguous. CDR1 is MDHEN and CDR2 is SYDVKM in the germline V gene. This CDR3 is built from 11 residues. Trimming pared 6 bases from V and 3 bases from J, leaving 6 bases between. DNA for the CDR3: TGTGCCAGCAGGGACGGCTACGAGCAGTACTTC. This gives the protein CASRDGYEQYF.

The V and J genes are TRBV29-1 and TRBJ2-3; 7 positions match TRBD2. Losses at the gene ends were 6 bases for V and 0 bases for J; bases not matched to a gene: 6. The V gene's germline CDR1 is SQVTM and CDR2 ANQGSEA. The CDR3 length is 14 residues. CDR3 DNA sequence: TGCAGCGTGGGCGGGGGACCTAGCACAGATACGCAGTATTTT. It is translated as CSVGGGPSTDTQYF.

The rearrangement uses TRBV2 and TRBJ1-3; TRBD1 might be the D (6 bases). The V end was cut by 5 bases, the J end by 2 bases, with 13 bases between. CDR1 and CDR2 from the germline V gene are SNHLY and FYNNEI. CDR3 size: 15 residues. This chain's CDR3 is CASSPTGGTGNTIYF. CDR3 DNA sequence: TGTGCCAGCAGTCCAACGGGGGGCACTGGAAACACCATATATTTT.

The CDR3 reads CASSYGGTGSYEQYF. CDR3 nucleotides: TGTGCCAGCAGTTATGGGGGGACAGGGTCCTACGAGCAGTACTTC. The chain combines TRBV6-5 with TRBJ2-7; 9 bases map to TRBD1. Per the germline V gene, CDR1 is MNHEY and CDR2 is SVGAGI. The junction had 4 bases not matched to a gene; V was cut back by 3 bases and J by 1 base. The CDR3 covers 15 residues.

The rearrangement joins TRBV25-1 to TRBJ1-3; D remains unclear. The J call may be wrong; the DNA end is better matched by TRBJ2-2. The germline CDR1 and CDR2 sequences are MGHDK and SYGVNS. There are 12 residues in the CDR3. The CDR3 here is CASAAGTGELFF. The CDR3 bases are TGTGCCAGCGCCGCAGGCACCGGGGAGCTGTTTTTT.

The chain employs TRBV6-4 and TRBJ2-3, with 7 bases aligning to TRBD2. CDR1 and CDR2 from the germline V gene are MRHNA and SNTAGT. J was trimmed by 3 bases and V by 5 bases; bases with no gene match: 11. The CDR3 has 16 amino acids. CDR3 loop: CASSFRAGDGTDTQYF. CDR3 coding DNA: TGTGCCAGCAGTTTCCGGGCGGGAGATGGGACAGATACGCAGTATTTT.

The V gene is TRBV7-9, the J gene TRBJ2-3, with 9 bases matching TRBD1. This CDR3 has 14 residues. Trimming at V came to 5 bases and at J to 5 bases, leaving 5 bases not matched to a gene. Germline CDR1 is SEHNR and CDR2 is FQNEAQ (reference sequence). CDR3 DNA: TGTGCCAGCAGCGACGGACAGGGGAAAGATACGCAGTATTTT. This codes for CASSDGQGKDTQYF.